The T cell receptor (beta chain) described here comes from a study of Graves' ophthalmopathy and Graves' hyperthyroidism. By sample share, this clonotype is medium-sized. Amplification of the TCR beta CDR3 regions used RNA transcripts (as template). In the first round, RT-PCR was carried out with HTBI primers, and a multiplex PCR formed the second round. TCRdb independently ran MiXCR on the multiplex PCR reads; one entry per CDR3 protein. The sample holds around 670,000 distinct CDR3 sequences, roughly two fifths seen once. The length of the CDR3 is 13 residues. The germline V gene encodes CDR1 SQVTM and CDR2 ANQGSEA. V was pared by 7 bases and J by 7 bases, with 19 bases between.

The chain is built from TRBV29-1 and TRBJ1-2; D uncertain. The source of this sequence is an adult man with Graves' ophthalmopathy. The specimen sequenced was peripheral blood. The CDR3 protein is CSAPDPRSGGYTF. The CDR3 coding sequence is TGCAGCGCCCCGGACCCACGGAGCGGTGGCTACACCTTC.